The T cell receptor beta chain under discussion was sequenced for a study of T cells in Graves' hyperthyroidism and ophthalmopathy (dated by TCRdb to about 2019). Looking at the study overall: Peripheral blood was collected at initial diagnosis, before any treatment. In addition, the study compared T-cell repertoires in thyroid tissue and in blood from about six Graves' hyperthyroidism patients. According to the paper, TCR Vbeta CDR3 sequencing was carried out on over 130 peripheral blood samples, which came from 40 to 45 ophthalmopathy, 70 to 80 hyperthyroidism and about 17 progressor patients. To identify TCR V-J signatures that set the groups apart, the researchers used a discovery cohort of 100 patients, made up of 40 to 45 with Graves' ophthalmopathy and about 60 with stable Graves' hyperthyroidism. Once sampling was done, hyperthyroidism patients were given methimazole at a starting dose of 30 mg daily, whereas ophthalmopathy patients were given high-dose intravenous methylprednisolone. The roughly 100 discovery patients were randomly split 7:3 into training and test sets. Prospective prediction of ophthalmopathy was tested in an independent validation cohort consisting of some 18 hyperthyroidism patients and 15 or so patients who later progressed to ophthalmopathy. General findings and caveats noted by the study authors: In validation, progression to ophthalmopathy was predicted by the model with 70% to 71% sensitivity and approximately 78% specificity, a median of 6.5 months before onset. In cross-validation, a model built on a 13 V-J signature told ophthalmopathy apart from stable hyperthyroidism with 85% to 90% sensitivity and approximately 84% specificity, and in testing the same model reached 80%/75%. Most expanded thyroid clonotypes (frequency above 0.001) were also detected in blood, suggesting blood repertoires may reflect thyroid immune responses. No statistical method was used to fix the sample size in advance, and group allocation was not hidden from the investigators.

The sample holds a few counts of this clonotype. The antigen it binds to is not known. Base qualities were left out, and no much larger clone turns up one base away. TCR beta CDR3 regions were amplified from RNA transcripts. The TCR CDR3 was subjected to a first round of RT-PCR using the HTBI primer set and the Qiagen OneStep RT-PCR kit. A second multiplex PCR round built the libraries, followed by size selection and purification. Sequencing of the libraries was done on an Illumina HiSeq2000 using paired-end 100 bp reads. The authors' pipeline ran thus. SOAPnuke was used to process the raw data, with reads discarded if the reads contained adapters or uncalled bases, had a mean Phred below 15, or lacked an exact constant-primer or identifier match. High-quality paired reads were merged using COPE v1.2.5, and each unique nucleotide sequence was defined as a clonotype. MiTCR v1.1 was used to align clonotypes to the IMGT TRBV, TRBD and TRBJ reference segments. Only V-J combinations with frequency above 0.0001, covering roughly 99% of repertoires, were analysed. The TCS score was defined as F50 (clonal expansion) divided by E x V (chaos), with BLOSUM62-based TCRdist calculated between CDR3 peptides within each V-J. Welch's t-statistics and random forest reduced some 510 V-J features to some 14, which were used in a naive Bayes classifier (R e1071). TCRdb trimmed public reads at Q25 via fastp, called clones via MiXCR and kept in-frame beta chains. Merged by CDR3 protein, the rows form single entries marked with the most common genes and DNA. The V and J calls here are based on TCRdb, not the publication. This sample holds fewer than 700,000 distinct CDR3 sequences; under 20% were observed only once. Jointly, the top ten make up around 3.9% of the sample.

Stable Graves' hyperthyroidism was defined as the absence of progression to ophthalmopathy over 18 months of follow-up. Hyperthyroidism patients were newly diagnosed, with disease duration under 2 months, and aged 18 to 65 years. The study excluded patients with uncontrolled infections, other autoimmune diseases, pregnancy or lactation. Diagnoses were based on clinical symptoms, serum thyroxine and TRAb, thyroid ultrasound and orbital computed tomography. PBMCs were isolated from around 10 ml of fresh peripheral blood by Ficoll-Paque density gradient centrifugation. Trizol reagent was used to extract total RNA, and RNA quality was then checked on an Agilent 2100 Bioanalyzer. The sequence came from a woman under 40 with Graves' hyperthyroidism. The sequencing sample was made of blood.

At the DNA level, the sequence is TGTGCCAGCAGTGAATGGGTAGGGGCACCGGGGGAGACCCAGTACTTC. Its amino acids are CASSEWVGAPGETQYF. The rearranged segments are TRBV6-1 and TRBJ2-5, with the D gene tentatively TRBD1 or TRBD2, based on 5 matching bases in each. As encoded in the germline V gene, CDR1 is MNHNS while CDR2 is SASEGT. V and J are truncated by 2 bases and 5 bases respectively, leaving an intervening sequence of 18 bases. The CDR3 runs 16 residues from the cysteine to the phenylalanine. The only DNA kept is the CDR3, 48 bases in frame from the first base.